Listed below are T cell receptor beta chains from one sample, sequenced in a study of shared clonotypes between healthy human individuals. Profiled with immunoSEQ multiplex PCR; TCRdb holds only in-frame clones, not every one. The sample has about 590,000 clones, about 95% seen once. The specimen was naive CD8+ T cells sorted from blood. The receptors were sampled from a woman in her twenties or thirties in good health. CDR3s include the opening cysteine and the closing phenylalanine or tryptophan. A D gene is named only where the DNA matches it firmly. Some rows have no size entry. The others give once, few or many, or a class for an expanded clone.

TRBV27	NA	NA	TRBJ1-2	CASSSGPDYGYTF	TGTGCCAGCAGTTCCGGACCGGACTATGGCTACACCTTC
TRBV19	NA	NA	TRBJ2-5	CASSIDRAETQYF	TGTGCCAGTAGTATAGATCGAGCGGAGACCCAGTACTTC
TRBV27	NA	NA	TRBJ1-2	CASSETGPPHYGYTF	TGTGCCAGCAGCGAAACCGGGCCACCCCACTATGGCTACACCTTC
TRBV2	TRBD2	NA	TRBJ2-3	CASSSPSGTSRTDTQYF	TGTGCCAGCAGTTCCCCTAGTGGGACTAGCCGCACAGATACGCAGTATTTT
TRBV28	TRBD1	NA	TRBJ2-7	CASSLRGRPSYEQYF	TGTGCCAGCAGTTTGAGGGGGCGACCCTCCTACGAGCAGTACTTC
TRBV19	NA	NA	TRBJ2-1	CASSILGVKYNEQFF	TGTGCCAGTAGTATCCTCGGGGTTAAATACAATGAGCAGTTCTTC
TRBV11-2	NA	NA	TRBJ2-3	CASSLLAASTDTQYF	TGTGCCAGCAGCTTATTAGCGGCCAGCACAGATACGCAGTATTTT
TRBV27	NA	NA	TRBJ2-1	CASIRDTTYNEQFF	TGTGCCAGCATACGAGACACTACCTACAATGAGCAGTTCTTC
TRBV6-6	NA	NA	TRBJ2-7	CASSYPQGGPDEQYF	TGTGCCAGCAGTTATCCACAGGGAGGGCCGGACGAGCAGTACTTC
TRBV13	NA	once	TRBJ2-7	CASSFPGGYEQYF	TGTGCCAGCAGCTTCCCCGGGGGCTACGAGCAGTACTTC
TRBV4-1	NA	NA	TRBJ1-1	CASSQMGGMNTEAFF	TGCGCCAGCAGCCAAATGGGGGGAATGAACACTGAAGCTTTCTTT
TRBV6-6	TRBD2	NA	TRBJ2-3	CASSGEGDTQYF	TGTGCCAGCAGTGGGGAGGGAGATACGCAGTATTTT
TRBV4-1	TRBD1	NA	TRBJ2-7	CASSQDRTGNSYEQYF	TGCGCCAGCAGCCAAGACAGGACAGGGAACTCCTACGAGCAGTACTTC
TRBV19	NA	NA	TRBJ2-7	CASSIGQGSYEQYF	TGTGCCAGTAGTATAGGGCAGGGTTCCTACGAGCAGTACTTC
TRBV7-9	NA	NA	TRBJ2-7	CASSRSVDTSYEQYF	TGTGCCAGCAGCCGTTCCGTGGACACTTCCTACGAGCAGTACTTC
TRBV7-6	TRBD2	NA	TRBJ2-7	CASSLEGLVFDEQYF	TGTGCCAGCAGCTTAGAGGGACTAGTCTTCGACGAGCAGTACTTC
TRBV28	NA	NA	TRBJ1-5	CASSLFLNSQNQPQHF	TGTGCCAGCAGTTTATTTTTGAACAGCCAAAATCAGCCCCAGCATTTT
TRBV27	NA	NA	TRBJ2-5	CASSPGARPGETQYF	TGTGCCAGCAGCCCGGGGGCGAGGCCAGGAGAGACCCAGTACTTC
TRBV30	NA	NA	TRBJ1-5	CAWSGAVSNQPQHF	TGTGCCTGGAGTGGGGCCGTTAGCAATCAGCCCCAGCATTTT
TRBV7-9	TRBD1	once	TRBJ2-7	CASSLVSGGSDEQYF	TGTGCCAGCAGCTTAGTTTCAGGGGGTTCGGACGAGCAGTACTTC
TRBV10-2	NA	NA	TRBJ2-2	CASETAGPGELFF	TGCGCCAGCGAAACCGCGGGACCCGGGGAGCTGTTTTTT
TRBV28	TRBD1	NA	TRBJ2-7	CASSRGTGVWEQYF	TGTGCCAGCAGTCGCGGGACAGGGGTCTGGGAGCAGTACTTC
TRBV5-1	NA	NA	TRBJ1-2	CASSLAGSAALMYGYTF	TGCGCCAGCAGCTTGGCAGGGTCGGCAGCCTTGATGTATGGCTACACCTTC
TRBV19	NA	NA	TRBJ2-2	CASSGVYTGELFF	TGTGCCAGTAGTGGCGTATACACCGGGGAGCTGTTTTTT
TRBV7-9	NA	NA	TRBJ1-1	CASSPDSEAFF	TGTGCCAGCAGCCCGGACAGTGAAGCTTTCTTT
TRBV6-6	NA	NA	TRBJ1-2	CASSYSLVITVYGYTF	TGTGCCAGCAGTTACTCGTTGGTCATAACAGTCTACGGCTACACCTTC